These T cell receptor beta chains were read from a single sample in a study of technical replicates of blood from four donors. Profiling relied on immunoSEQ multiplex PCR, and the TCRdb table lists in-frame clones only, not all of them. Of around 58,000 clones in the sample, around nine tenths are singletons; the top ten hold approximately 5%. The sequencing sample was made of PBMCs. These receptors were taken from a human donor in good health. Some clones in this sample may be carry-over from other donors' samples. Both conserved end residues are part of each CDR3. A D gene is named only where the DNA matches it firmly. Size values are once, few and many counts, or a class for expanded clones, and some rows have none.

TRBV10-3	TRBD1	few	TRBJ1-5	CATQGARGNQPQHF	TGTGCCACCCAGGGGGCGCGGGGCAATCAGCCCCAGCATTTT
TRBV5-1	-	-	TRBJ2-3	CASSSEPRERTDTQYF	TGCGCCAGCAGCTCGGAGCCCCGGGAGAGGACAGATACGCAGTATTTT
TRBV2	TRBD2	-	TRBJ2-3	CASSVTSGYTDTQYF	TGTGCCAGCAGTGTAACTAGCGGCTACACAGATACGCAGTATTTT
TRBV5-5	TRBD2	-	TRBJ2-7	CASSFGTSSEQYF	TGTGCCAGCAGCTTTGGGACTAGCTCCGAGCAGTACTTC
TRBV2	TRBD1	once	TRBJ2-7	CASHLQGRTYEQYF	TGTGCCAGCCACTTACAGGGGAGAACCTACGAGCAGTACTTC
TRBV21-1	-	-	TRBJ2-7	CASTKPGLAGFYEQYF	TGTGCCAGCACCAAACCGGGGCTAGCGGGATTCTACGAGCAGTACTTC
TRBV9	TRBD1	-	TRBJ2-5	CASSVTGGYQETQYF	TGTGCCAGCAGCGTGACAGGGGGTTACCAAGAGACCCAGTACTTC
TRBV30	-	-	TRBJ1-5	CAWSVGAGGNQPQHF	TGTGCCTGGAGTGTAGGGGCAGGGGGCAATCAGCCCCAGCATTTT
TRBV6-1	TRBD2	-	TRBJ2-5	CASRAPGTSRETQYF	TGTGCCAGCAGAGCCCCCGGGACTAGCAGAGAGACCCAGTACTTC
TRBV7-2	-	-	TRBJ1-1	CASSLVVNTEAFF	TGTGCCAGCAGCTTAGTAGTGAACACTGAAGCTTTCTTT
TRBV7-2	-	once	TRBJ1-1	CASSQNTEAFF	TGTGCCAGCAGCCAAAACACTGAAGCTTTCTTT
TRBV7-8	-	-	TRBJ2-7	CASSLEEGTYEQYF	TGTGCCAGCAGCTTAGAAGAGGGTACCTACGAGCAGTACTTC
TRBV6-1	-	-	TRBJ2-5	CASISDPRLAQYF	TGTGCCAGCATTAGTGACCCCAGGCTGGCCCAGTACTTC
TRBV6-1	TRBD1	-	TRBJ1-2	CASNLGQANYGYTF	TGTGCCAGCAACCTGGGACAGGCTAACTATGGCTACACCTTC
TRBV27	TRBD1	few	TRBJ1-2	CASSLLGGPLNYGYTF	TGTGCCAGCAGTTTATTAGGGGGCCCCCTTAACTATGGCTACACCTTC
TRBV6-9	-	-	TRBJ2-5	CASSYTPETRDETQYF	TGTGCCAGCAGTTATACCCCAGAGACTAGGGATGAGACCCAGTACTTC
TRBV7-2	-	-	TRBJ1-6	CASSLAGGGLHF	TGTGCCAGCAGCTTGGCAGGCGGGGGCCTCCACTTT
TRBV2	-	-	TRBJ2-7	CAIEDRTYEQYF	TGTGCCATTGAGGACAGAACCTACGAGCAGTACTTC
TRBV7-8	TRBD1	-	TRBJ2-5	CASINPYRGMRETQYF	TGTGCCAGCATCAATCCCTACAGGGGTATGAGAGAGACCCAGTACTTC
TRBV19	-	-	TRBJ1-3	CASSMAGSGNTIYF	TGTGCCAGTAGTATGGCGGGATCCGGAAACACCATATATTTT
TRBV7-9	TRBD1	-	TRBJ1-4	CASSLGQINEKLFF	TGTGCCAGCAGCTTGGGACAGATAAATGAAAAACTGTTTTTT
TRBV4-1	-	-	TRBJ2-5	CASSQQPWDRGETQYF	TGCGCCAGCAGCCAACAACCCTGGGACCGGGGGGAGACCCAGTACTTC
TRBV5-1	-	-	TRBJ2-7	CASRLGYEQYF	TGCGCCAGCCGACTGGGCTACGAGCAGTACTTC
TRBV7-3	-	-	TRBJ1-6	CASSRGTENSPLHF	TGTGCCAGCAGCCGCGGGACTGAGAATTCACCCCTCCACTTT
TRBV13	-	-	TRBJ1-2	CASTHKGVGYTF	TGTGCCAGCACCCATAAAGGGGTTGGCTACACCTTC
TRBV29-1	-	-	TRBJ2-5	CSAELGVGETQYF	TGCAGCGCAGAACTAGGTGTAGGGGAGACCCAGTACTTC
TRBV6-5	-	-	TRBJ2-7	CASSLASGIFEQYF	TGTGCCAGCAGTTTAGCCTCCGGGATATTCGAGCAGTACTTC
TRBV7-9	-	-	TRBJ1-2	CASSLSGRGRGVSGYTF	TGTGCCAGCAGCTTGTCGGGTCGGGGCAGGGGAGTATCTGGCTACACCTTC
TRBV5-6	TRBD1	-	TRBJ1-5	CASSLEGANQPQHF	TGTGCCAGCAGCTTGGAGGGGGCCAATCAGCCCCAGCATTTT
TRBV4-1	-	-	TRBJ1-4	CASRGQGGEKLFF	TGCGCCAGCAGGGGGCAGGGTGGTGAAAAACTGTTTTTT
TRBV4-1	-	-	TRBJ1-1	CASTVDRYMNTEAFF	TGCGCCAGCACCGTCGACAGGTATATGAACACTGAAGCTTTCTTT
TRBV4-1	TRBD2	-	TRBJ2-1	CASSSLAGGLGGQFF	TGCGCCAGCAGCTCACTAGCGGGGGGGCTCGGCGGGCAGTTCTTC
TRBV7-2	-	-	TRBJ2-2	CASSLVSSANTGELFF	TGTGCCAGCAGCTTAGTTAGTAGCGCCAACACCGGGGAGCTGTTTTTT
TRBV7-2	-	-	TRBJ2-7	CASSFGSGNYEQYF	TGTGCCAGCAGCTTCGGTAGCGGCAACTACGAGCAGTACTTC
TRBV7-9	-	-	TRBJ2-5	CASSLALTAQETQYF	TGTGCCAGCAGCTTAGCGCTGACAGCCCAAGAGACCCAGTACTTC
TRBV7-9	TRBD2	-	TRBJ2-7	CASSPLAGESHEQYF	TGTGCCAGCAGCCCACTAGCGGGAGAGTCCCACGAGCAGTACTTC
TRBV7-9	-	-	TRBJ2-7	CASSLDSSYEQYF	TGTGCCAGCAGCTTAGACAGCTCCTACGAGCAGTACTTC
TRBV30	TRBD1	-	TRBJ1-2	CAWIRSGQLFYGYTF	TGTGCCTGGATTCGATCGGGACAGTTATTCTATGGCTACACCTTC
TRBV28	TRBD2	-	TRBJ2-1	CASSFGGTRDNEQFF	TGTGCCAGCAGTTTTGGCGGGACTAGGGACAATGAGCAGTTCTTC
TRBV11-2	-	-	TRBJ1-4	CASSLFSRVGEKLFF	TGTGCCAGCAGCTTATTCAGCAGGGTTGGGGAAAAACTGTTTTTT
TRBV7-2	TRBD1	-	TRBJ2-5	CASSLGQGATNTQYF	TGTGCCAGCAGCTTAGGACAGGGGGCCACCAATACCCAGTACTTC
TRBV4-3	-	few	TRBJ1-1	CASSQEGRRAFF	TGCGCCAGCAGCCAAGAAGGGAGGAGAGCTTTCTTT
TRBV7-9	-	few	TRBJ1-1	CASSRDTVLHEAFF	TGTGCCAGCAGTCGGGACACCGTATTACATGAAGCTTTCTTT
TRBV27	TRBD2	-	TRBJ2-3	CASSSLAGATDTQYF	TGTGCCAGCAGTTCTCTAGCGGGGGCCACAGATACGCAGTATTTT
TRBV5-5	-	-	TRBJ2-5	CASRGDTETQYF	TGTGCCAGCAGGGGCGACACAGAGACCCAGTACTTC
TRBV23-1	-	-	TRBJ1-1	CASGSSTGIRENTEAFF	TGCGCCAGCGGGTCTTCTACAGGGATTAGGGAGAACACTGAAGCTTTCTTT
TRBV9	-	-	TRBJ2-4	CASSSALLGGGGMYF	TGTGCCAGCAGCTCGGCCTTATTGGGGGGTGGTGGTATGTACTTC
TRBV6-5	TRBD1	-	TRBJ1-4	CASRDRDRGEKLFF	TGTGCCAGCAGAGACCGGGACAGGGGTGAAAAACTGTTTTTT
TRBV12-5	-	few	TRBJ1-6	CASGLGGPGSPLHF	TGTGCTAGTGGTTTGGGGGGCCCAGGGTCACCCCTCCACTTT
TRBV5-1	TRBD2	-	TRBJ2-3	CASSLGRGGITDTQYF	TGCGCCAGCAGCTTAGGACGGGGGGGCATCACAGATACGCAGTATTTT
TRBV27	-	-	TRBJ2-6	CASSLSINREIAGANVLTF	TGTGCCAGCAGTTTATCGATTAACAGGGAGATAGCTGGGGCCAACGTCCTGACTTTC
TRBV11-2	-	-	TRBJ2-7	CASSPYDWEYEQYF	TGTGCCAGCAGCCCGTATGACTGGGAGTACGAGCAGTACTTC
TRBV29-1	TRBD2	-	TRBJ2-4	CSVEDGGLGDDIQYF	TGCAGCGTTGAAGATGGGGGACTAGGGGATGACATTCAGTACTTC